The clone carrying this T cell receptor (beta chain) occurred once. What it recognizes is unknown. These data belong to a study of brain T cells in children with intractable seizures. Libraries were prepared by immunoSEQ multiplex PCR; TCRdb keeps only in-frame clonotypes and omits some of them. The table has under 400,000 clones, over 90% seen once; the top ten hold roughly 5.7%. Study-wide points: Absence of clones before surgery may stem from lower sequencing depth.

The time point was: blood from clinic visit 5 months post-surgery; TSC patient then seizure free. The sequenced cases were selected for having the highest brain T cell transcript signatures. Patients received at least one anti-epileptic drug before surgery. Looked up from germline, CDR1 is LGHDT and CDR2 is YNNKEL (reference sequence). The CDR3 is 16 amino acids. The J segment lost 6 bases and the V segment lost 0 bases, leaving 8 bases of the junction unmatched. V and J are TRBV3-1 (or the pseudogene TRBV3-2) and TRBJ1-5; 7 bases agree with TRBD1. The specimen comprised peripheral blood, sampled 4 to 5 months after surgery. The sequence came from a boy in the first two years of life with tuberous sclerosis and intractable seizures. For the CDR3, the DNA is TGTGCCAGCAGCCAAGATCTGGGGAGGGGGCTTCAGCCCCAGCATTTT. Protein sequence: CASSQDLGRGLQPQHF.